This T cell receptor beta chain was documented in a study of shared clonotypes between healthy human individuals. On the study more broadly: The cohort comprised a couple of women and a few men. Their ages spanned 18 to 49 years.

Germline CDR1 is GTSNPN and CDR2 is SVGIG (reference sequence). CDR3 length equals 13 residues. Trimming took off 1 base at V and 2 bases at J, with 8 bases between the two ends. In the original workflow: With immunoSEQ giving junction-only sequences and no quality scores, filtering differed. Only in-frame clones appear in the TCRdb table, and some are missing; sequencing was by immunoSEQ multiplex PCR. The V and J calls and clone size come from that table; D and trimming were worked out from the DNA. Seen here are about 2 million clones, roughly 94% observed once, and the top ten hold around 0.13%. The rearrangement joins TRBV30 to TRBJ1-2; no clear D. This sequence originates from a man aged 18 to 29 in good health. Sequenced material: naive CD4+ T cells sorted from blood. Subset specified: CD45RA+ positively selected. The CDR3: CAWSAPGNYGYTF. Written as DNA, the CDR3 is TGTGCCTGGAGTGCCCCGGGGAACTATGGCTACACCTTC.